This TCR beta chain was observed in a study of OX40 agonist ivuxolimab in advanced cancers. Assay used: immunoSEQ multiplex PCR; TCRdb lists only in-frame clones, some missing. This sample has about 69,000 clones, with approximately 90% found just once. This clone came up once. The germline V and J ends were trimmed by 4 bases and 0 bases, with 13 bases remaining between them. Germline assignment: CDR1 SGHDN and CDR2 FVKESK. The CDR3 runs to 15 residues. The source material was CD4+ or CD8+ T cells sorted from blood, sampled in a trial of the OX40 agonist ivuxolimab. This clonotype was obtained from an adult with an advanced solid tumor such as melanoma, head and neck, liver or kidney cancer. The chain combines TRBV14 with TRBJ2-7, with D tentatively TRBD1 or TRBD2 (5 bases each). This CDR3 reads CASSPLGASSYEQYF. CDR3 sequence (DNA): TGTGCCAGCAGCCCCCTCGGGGCTAGCTCCTACGAGCAGTACTTC.